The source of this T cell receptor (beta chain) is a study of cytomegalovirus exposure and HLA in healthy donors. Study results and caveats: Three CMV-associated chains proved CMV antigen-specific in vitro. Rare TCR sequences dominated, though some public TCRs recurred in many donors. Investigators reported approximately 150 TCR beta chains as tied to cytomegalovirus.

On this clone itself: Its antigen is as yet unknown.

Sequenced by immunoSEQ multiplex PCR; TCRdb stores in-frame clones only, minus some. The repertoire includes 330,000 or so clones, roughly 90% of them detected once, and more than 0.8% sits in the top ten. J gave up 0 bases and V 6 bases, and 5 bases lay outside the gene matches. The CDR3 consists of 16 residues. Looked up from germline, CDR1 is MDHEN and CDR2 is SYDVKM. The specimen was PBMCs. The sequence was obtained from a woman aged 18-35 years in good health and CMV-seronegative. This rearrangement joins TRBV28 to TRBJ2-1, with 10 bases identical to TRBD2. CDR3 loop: CASSLTSGYSYNEQFF. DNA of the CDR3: TGTGCCAGCAGCTTGACTAGCGGGTACTCCTACAATGAGCAGTTCTTC.